This T cell receptor beta chain was identified in a study of cytomegalovirus exposure and HLA in healthy donors. Study observations and caveats: A few chains linked to CMV were shown in vitro to be specific for CMV antigens. Both high specificity and high sensitivity reportedly marked the classifier's diagnosis of cytomegalovirus status. The study recorded over 150 TCR beta chains that were cytomegalovirus-associated.

Trimming removed 2 bases from V and 2 bases from J, with 10 bases in between. The CDR3 covers 15 residues. Germline V gene lookup returns CDR1 GTSNPN and CDR2 SVGIG (reference sequence). Repertoires were generated with immunoSEQ multiplex PCR, while TCRdb's copy carries only in-frame clones and drops some. The table lists about 250,000 clones, roughly 87% of them singletons. A note on this clone: What it binds is unknown.

The chain employs TRBV30 and TRBJ2-6; perhaps TRBD2 as D (6 bases). The specimen was PBMCs. This receptor was identified in a man younger than 35 in good health and CMV-seropositive. The DNA for the CDR3 is TGTGCCTGGAGTAAATGGGGGGCTGGGGCCAACGTCCTGACTTTC. Translation gives CAWSKWGAGANVLTF.